This is a list of T cell receptor beta chains from one sample in a study of blood T cell repertoires in COVID-19. Produced via immunoSEQ multiplex PCR; TCRdb's table is partial and in-frame only. Of fewer than 250,000 clones in the sample, approximately 80% were seen once. Specimen: PBMCs or T cells enriched from blood (not recorded which). All receptors derive from a man in his fifties or sixties who had recovered from COVID-19. The CDR3 runs from the conserved cysteine through the conserved F or W. The D gene is left open where the match is weak. The listing skips clone size in some rows; elsewhere it reads once, few, many or a size class.

v_call: TRBV9; j_call: TRBJ2-7; cdr3_length: 12; clone_size: .; d_call: .; cdr3_aa: CASSVDQGEQYF; cdr3_nt: TGTGCCAGCAGCGTAGACCAGGGCGAGCAGTACTTC
v_call: TRBV5-1; j_call: TRBJ2-5; cdr3_length: 12; clone_size: .; d_call: TRBD2; cdr3_aa: CASGGLEETQYF; cdr3_nt: TGCGCCAGCGGGGGACTAGAAGAGACCCAGTACTTC
v_call: TRBV10-3; j_call: TRBJ1-5; cdr3_length: 13; clone_size: .; d_call: .; cdr3_aa: CAISDGGFQPQHF; cdr3_nt: TGTGCCATCAGTGATGGGGGGTTTCAGCCCCAGCATTTT
v_call: TRBV5-8; j_call: TRBJ2-3; cdr3_length: 13; clone_size: .; d_call: .; cdr3_aa: CASIFRGSDTQYF; cdr3_nt: TGTGCCAGCATTTTTAGGGGGTCAGATACGCAGTATTTT
v_call: TRBV7-3; j_call: TRBJ2-6; cdr3_length: 17; clone_size: once; d_call: TRBD1; cdr3_aa: CASSSDRALSGANVLTF; cdr3_nt: TGTGCCAGCAGCTCCGACAGGGCCCTCTCTGGGGCCAACGTCCTGACTTTC
v_call: TRBV19; j_call: TRBJ1-4; cdr3_length: 18; clone_size: few; d_call: TRBD1; cdr3_aa: CASRNSGTGDVRKEKLFF; cdr3_nt: TGTGCCAGTCGAAACTCCGGGACAGGAGACGTTAGAAAGGAAAAACTGTTTTTT
v_call: TRBV6-5; j_call: TRBJ2-7; cdr3_length: 11; clone_size: .; d_call: .; cdr3_aa: CASSYRGGQYF; cdr3_nt: TGTGCCAGCAGTTACAGGGGGGGGCAGTACTTC
v_call: TRBV6-1; j_call: TRBJ1-6; cdr3_length: 17; clone_size: .; d_call: TRBD1; cdr3_aa: CASSEATGGSYNSPLHF; cdr3_nt: TGTGCCAGCAGTGAAGCGACAGGGGGCTCCTATAATTCACCCCTCCACTTT
v_call: TRBV5-1; j_call: TRBJ2-2; cdr3_length: 15; clone_size: .; d_call: .; cdr3_aa: CASSLNAGDTGELFF; cdr3_nt: TGCGCCAGCAGCTTAAACGCCGGGGACACCGGGGAGCTGTTTTTT
v_call: TRBV20-1; j_call: TRBJ1-2; cdr3_length: 11; clone_size: .; d_call: .; cdr3_aa: CSATTVDGYTF; cdr3_nt: TGCAGTGCTACGACAGTAGATGGCTACACCTTC
v_call: TRBV6-5; j_call: TRBJ2-5; cdr3_length: 15; clone_size: .; d_call: TRBD2; cdr3_aa: CASSLGLAGPETQYF; cdr3_nt: TGTGCCAGCAGCCTGGGACTAGCGGGGCCAGAGACCCAGTACTTC
v_call: TRBV5-6; j_call: TRBJ2-3; cdr3_length: 16; clone_size: few; d_call: TRBD2; cdr3_aa: CASKSTGTSDADTQYF; cdr3_nt: TGTGCCAGCAAATCGACCGGGACTAGCGATGCAGATACGCAGTATTTT
v_call: TRBV13; j_call: TRBJ2-3; cdr3_length: 16; clone_size: .; d_call: .; cdr3_aa: CASSGKPGWDTDTQYF; cdr3_nt: TGTGCCAGCAGCGGAAAACCGGGGTGGGACACAGATACGCAGTATTTT
v_call: TRBV5-8; j_call: TRBJ1-4; cdr3_length: 11; clone_size: .; d_call: .; cdr3_aa: CASSPGWKLFF; cdr3_nt: TGTGCCAGCAGCCCCGGGTGGAAACTGTTTTTT
v_call: TRBV27; j_call: TRBJ2-3; cdr3_length: 14; clone_size: .; d_call: TRBD1; cdr3_aa: CASSNGQGADTQYF; cdr3_nt: TGTGCCAGCAGTAACGGACAGGGCGCAGATACGCAGTATTTT
v_call: TRBV2; j_call: TRBJ1-2; cdr3_length: 15; clone_size: once; d_call: TRBD1; cdr3_aa: CASSEGPGGNYGYTF; cdr3_nt: TGTGCCAGCAGTGAAGGGCCAGGGGGGAATTATGGCTACACCTTC
v_call: TRBV29-1; j_call: TRBJ1-1; cdr3_length: 15; clone_size: .; d_call: TRBD1; cdr3_aa: CSAAPRPGQELEAFF; cdr3_nt: TGCAGCGCCGCGCCCAGACCCGGACAGGAACTTGAAGCTTTCTTT
v_call: TRBV11-3; j_call: TRBJ1-6; cdr3_length: 15; clone_size: .; d_call: TRBD1; cdr3_aa: CASSSTGTGNSPLHF; cdr3_nt: TGTGCCAGCAGCTCCACCGGGACAGGGAATTCACCCCTCCACTTT
v_call: TRBV7-2; j_call: TRBJ2-5; cdr3_length: 13; clone_size: .; d_call: .; cdr3_aa: CASSLGARETQYF; cdr3_nt: TGTGCCAGCAGCTTAGGAGCTCGAGAGACCCAGTACTTC
v_call: TRBV5-6; j_call: TRBJ1-3; cdr3_length: 17; clone_size: .; d_call: .; cdr3_aa: CASSLAPRQVSGNTIYF; cdr3_nt: TGTGCCAGCAGCTTGGCCCCCAGACAGGTCTCTGGAAACACCATATATTTT
v_call: TRBV27; j_call: TRBJ2-7; cdr3_length: 13; clone_size: .; d_call: TRBD1; cdr3_aa: CASSSDRVWEQYF; cdr3_nt: TGTGCCAGCAGCTCCGACAGGGTTTGGGAGCAGTACTTC
v_call: TRBV7-2; j_call: TRBJ1-4; cdr3_length: 15; clone_size: .; d_call: .; cdr3_aa: CASSLGGGHNEKLFF; cdr3_nt: TGTGCCAGCAGCTTAGGAGGAGGCCATAATGAAAAACTGTTTTTT
v_call: TRBV10-3; j_call: TRBJ2-1; cdr3_length: 16; clone_size: .; d_call: TRBD2; cdr3_aa: CAISELSSGKYNEQFF; cdr3_nt: TGTGCCATCAGTGAGCTGTCTAGCGGAAAGTACAATGAGCAGTTCTTC
v_call: TRBV12-2; j_call: TRBJ2-7; cdr3_length: 16; clone_size: .; d_call: .; cdr3_aa: CASRLVGSSGRYEQYF; cdr3_nt: TGTGCAAGTCGCTTAGTAGGTTCTAGCGGGAGATACGAGCAGTACTTC
v_call: TRBV6-5; j_call: TRBJ2-7; cdr3_length: 14; clone_size: once; d_call: TRBD1; cdr3_aa: CASSRTGRGDEQYF; cdr3_nt: TGTGCCAGCAGTAGGACAGGAAGAGGTGACGAGCAGTACTTC
v_call: TRBV13; j_call: TRBJ1-1; cdr3_length: 14; clone_size: .; d_call: .; cdr3_aa: CASSLGGWNTEAFF; cdr3_nt: TGTGCCAGCAGCTTAGGCGGGTGGAACACTGAAGCTTTCTTT
v_call: TRBV30; j_call: TRBJ1-6; cdr3_length: 13; clone_size: .; d_call: .; cdr3_aa: CAWSGARDSPLHF; cdr3_nt: TGTGCCTGGAGTGGGGCCAGGGATTCACCCCTCCACTTT
v_call: TRBV19; j_call: TRBJ1-5; cdr3_length: 14; clone_size: .; d_call: .; cdr3_aa: CASSIDTPPQPQHF; cdr3_nt: TGTGCCAGTAGTATCGACACTCCCCCACAGCCCCAGCATTTT
v_call: TRBV11-2; j_call: TRBJ2-4; cdr3_length: 15; clone_size: .; d_call: TRBD1; cdr3_aa: CASSSILGQGSIQYF; cdr3_nt: TGTGCCAGCAGCTCCATCCTGGGACAGGGGAGCATTCAGTACTTC
v_call: TRBV5-4; j_call: TRBJ2-5; cdr3_length: 17; clone_size: .; d_call: TRBD1; cdr3_aa: CASSRRTGLVVGETQYF; cdr3_nt: TGTGCCAGCAGCCGACGGACAGGGTTGGTCGTAGGAGAGACCCAGTACTTC
v_call: TRBV2; j_call: TRBJ1-1; cdr3_length: 14; clone_size: .; d_call: TRBD1; cdr3_aa: CASSRQGGNTEAFF; cdr3_nt: TGTGCCAGCAGCCGACAGGGAGGAAACACTGAAGCTTTCTTT
v_call: TRBV7-3; j_call: TRBJ2-3; cdr3_length: 12; clone_size: .; d_call: .; cdr3_aa: CASSLGADTQYF; cdr3_nt: TGTGCCAGCAGCTTAGGAGCGGATACGCAGTATTTT
v_call: TRBV5-4; j_call: TRBJ2-7; cdr3_length: 13; clone_size: few; d_call: .; cdr3_aa: CASSYDGAYEQYF; cdr3_nt: TGTGCCAGCAGCTACGACGGAGCCTACGAGCAGTACTTC
v_call: TRBV9; j_call: TRBJ1-1; cdr3_length: 15; clone_size: .; d_call: TRBD1; cdr3_aa: CASSVGPQGVAEAFF; cdr3_nt: TGTGCCAGCAGCGTAGGTCCACAGGGGGTGGCTGAAGCTTTCTTT
v_call: TRBV4-2; j_call: TRBJ2-7; cdr3_length: 15; clone_size: .; d_call: .; cdr3_aa: CASSQEQDSSYEQYF; cdr3_nt: TGTGCCAGCAGCCAAGAACAGGACAGCTCCTACGAGCAGTACTTC
v_call: TRBV23-1; j_call: TRBJ1-3; cdr3_length: 19; clone_size: .; d_call: .; cdr3_aa: CASSQSYPATGSSGNTIYF; cdr3_nt: TGCGCCAGCAGTCAATCCTATCCGGCGACAGGCAGCTCTGGAAACACCATATATTTT
v_call: TRBV4-2; j_call: TRBJ2-1; cdr3_length: 16; clone_size: .; d_call: TRBD2; cdr3_aa: CASSQNSGGAVNEQFF; cdr3_nt: TGTGCCAGCAGCCAGAATAGCGGGGGGGCTGTAAATGAGCAGTTCTTC
v_call: TRBV7-2; j_call: TRBJ2-1; cdr3_length: 12; clone_size: .; d_call: TRBD1; cdr3_aa: CASSLAGQGPFF; cdr3_nt: TGTGCCAGCAGCTTAGCGGGACAGGGGCCCTTCTTC
v_call: TRBV7-9; j_call: TRBJ1-1; cdr3_length: 15; clone_size: .; d_call: .; cdr3_aa: CASSPRQGPNTEAFF; cdr3_nt: TGTGCCAGCAGCCCGCGTCAGGGGCCGAACACTGAAGCTTTCTTT
v_call: TRBV7-9; j_call: TRBJ1-2; cdr3_length: 14; clone_size: .; d_call: TRBD1; cdr3_aa: CASSPRDRELTYTF; cdr3_nt: TGTGCCAGCAGCCCCCGGGACAGGGAGTTGACCTACACCTTC
v_call: TRBV4-3; j_call: TRBJ1-1; cdr3_length: 13; clone_size: .; d_call: .; cdr3_aa: CASSQDRGFEAFF; cdr3_nt: TGCGCCAGCAGCCAAGATCGGGGTTTTGAAGCTTTCTTT
v_call: TRBV5-1; j_call: TRBJ1-3; cdr3_length: 16; clone_size: .; d_call: .; cdr3_aa: CASSPGGGARGNTIYF; cdr3_nt: TGCGCCAGCAGCCCCGGGGGGGGCGCAAGGGGAAACACCATATATTTT
v_call: TRBV2; j_call: TRBJ1-5; cdr3_length: 13; clone_size: .; d_call: .; cdr3_aa: CASSDNSNQPQHF; cdr3_nt: TGTGCCAGCAGTGATAATAGCAATCAGCCCCAGCATTTT
v_call: TRBV21-1; j_call: TRBJ1-3; cdr3_length: 16; clone_size: .; d_call: .; cdr3_aa: CASSREGTGNGNTIYF; cdr3_nt: TGTGCCAGCAGCAGGGAAGGCACCGGGAACGGAAACACCATATATTTT
v_call: TRBV11-2; j_call: TRBJ1-1; cdr3_length: 16; clone_size: once; d_call: .; cdr3_aa: CASSGSREGLVTEAFF; cdr3_nt: TGTGCCAGCAGCGGAAGTAGGGAGGGGTTGGTCACTGAAGCTTTCTTT
v_call: TRBV9; j_call: TRBJ2-1; cdr3_length: 19; clone_size: few; d_call: TRBD2; cdr3_aa: CASSVALTSLRVLGNEQFF; cdr3_nt: TGTGCCAGCAGCGTAGCTTTGACTAGCCTGCGTGTGTTGGGCAATGAGCAGTTCTTC
v_call: TRBV5-1; j_call: TRBJ2-2; cdr3_length: 16; clone_size: few; d_call: TRBD2; cdr3_aa: CASSLAASGNTGELFF; cdr3_nt: TGCGCCAGCAGCTTGGCGGCTAGCGGTAACACCGGGGAGCTGTTTTTT
v_call: TRBV7-9; j_call: TRBJ2-2; cdr3_length: 15; clone_size: .; d_call: .; cdr3_aa: CASSFGREDTGELFF; cdr3_nt: TGTGCCAGCAGCTTTGGCAGGGAGGACACCGGGGAGCTGTTTTTT
v_call: TRBV9; j_call: TRBJ1-2; cdr3_length: 14; clone_size: .; d_call: .; cdr3_aa: CASSVALANYGYTF; cdr3_nt: TGTGCCAGCAGCGTAGCCCTGGCAAACTATGGCTACACCTTC
v_call: TRBV6-1; j_call: TRBJ2-7; cdr3_length: 15; clone_size: few; d_call: .; cdr3_aa: CASSDHRQGSYEQYF; cdr3_nt: TGTGCCAGCAGTGATCATCGGCAGGGGTCCTACGAGCAGTACTTC
v_call: TRBV29-1; j_call: TRBJ2-2; cdr3_length: 13; clone_size: .; d_call: TRBD1; cdr3_aa: CSVHRDSTGELFF; cdr3_nt: TGCAGCGTTCATCGGGACAGCACCGGGGAGCTGTTTTTT
v_call: TRBV3-1/TRBV3-2; j_call: TRBJ1-2; cdr3_length: 15; clone_size: .; d_call: TRBD1; cdr3_aa: CASSQVHQGAYGYTF; cdr3_nt: TGTGCCAGCAGCCAAGTTCATCAGGGGGCATATGGCTACACCTTC
v_call: TRBV3-1/TRBV3-2; j_call: TRBJ2-7; cdr3_length: 11; clone_size: .; d_call: TRBD2; cdr3_aa: CASSGGYEQYF; cdr3_nt: TGTGCCAGCTCGGGGGGATACGAGCAGTACTTC
v_call: TRBV5-1; j_call: TRBJ2-2; cdr3_length: 15; clone_size: .; d_call: .; cdr3_aa: CASSSRTENTGELFF; cdr3_nt: TGCGCCAGCAGCTCCCGGACAGAGAACACCGGGGAGCTGTTTTTT
v_call: TRBV9; j_call: TRBJ1-3; cdr3_length: 15; clone_size: .; d_call: TRBD1; cdr3_aa: CASSPQQGLGNTIYF; cdr3_nt: TGTGCCAGCAGTCCTCAACAGGGGCTTGGAAACACCATATATTTT
v_call: TRBV5-1; j_call: TRBJ2-5; cdr3_length: 15; clone_size: few; d_call: TRBD2; cdr3_aa: CASSFSGGVQETQYF; cdr3_nt: TGCGCCAGCAGCTTTAGCGGGGGGGTCCAAGAGACCCAGTACTTC
v_call: TRBV4-3; j_call: TRBJ1-4; cdr3_length: 16; clone_size: once; d_call: TRBD1; cdr3_aa: CASSQVAGTGYEKLFF; cdr3_nt: TGCGCCAGCAGCCAAGTAGCAGGGACAGGGTATGAAAAACTGTTTTTT